This T cell receptor beta chain was retrieved from a study of T cell responses to AZD1222 COVID-19 vaccine. CDR3 size: 15 residues. Germline V CDR1 and CDR2: DFQATT, SNEGSKA (reference sequence). V lost 3 bases and J lost 2, with 17 bases in between. A word on this clone: What it binds is not known.

Data came from immunoSEQ multiplex PCR; TCRdb stores just in-frame clones and leaves some out. The sample has some 120,000 clones, approximately 88% seen once. Study findings and constraints: Regions 160-218 and 743-854 held dominance among vaccine-associated CD4 TCRs, which spanned spike. Targeting of unmutated variant regions was reportedly seen in nearly half of spike-specific TCRs. The study identified only 6 or 7 AZD1222 recipients as seropositive at baseline. None of the repertoires were sampled until the peak T cell response had passed.

The material was peripheral blood, obtained 28 days after the second AZD1222 dose. V is TRBV20-1 and J is TRBJ2-7; no clear D gene. This sequence originates from an adult who received the AZD1222 COVID-19 vaccine. This CDR3 is CSASGWAGPTYEQYF. CDR3 in DNA: TGCAGTGCTAGTGGTTGGGCTGGCCCGACCTACGAGCAGTACTTC.